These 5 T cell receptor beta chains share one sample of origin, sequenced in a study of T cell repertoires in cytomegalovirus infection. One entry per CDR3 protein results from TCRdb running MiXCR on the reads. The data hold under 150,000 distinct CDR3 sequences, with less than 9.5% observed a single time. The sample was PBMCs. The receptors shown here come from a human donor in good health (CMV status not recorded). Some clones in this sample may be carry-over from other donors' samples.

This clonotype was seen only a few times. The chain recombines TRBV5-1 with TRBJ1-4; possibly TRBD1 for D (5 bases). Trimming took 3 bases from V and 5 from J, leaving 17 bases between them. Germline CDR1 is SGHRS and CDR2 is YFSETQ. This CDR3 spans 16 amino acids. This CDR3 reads CASSSGDGPRNEKLFF. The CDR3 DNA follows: TGCGCCAGCAGCTCCGGGGACGGCCCTAGGAATGAAAAACTGTTTTTT.

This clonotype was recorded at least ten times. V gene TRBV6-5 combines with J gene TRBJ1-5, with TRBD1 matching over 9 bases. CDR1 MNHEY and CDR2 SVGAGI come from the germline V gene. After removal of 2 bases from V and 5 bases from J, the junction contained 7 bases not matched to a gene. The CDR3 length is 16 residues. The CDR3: CASSYISTGGYQPQHF. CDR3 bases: TGTGCCAGCAGTTACATTTCGACAGGGGGGTATCAGCCCCAGCATTTT.

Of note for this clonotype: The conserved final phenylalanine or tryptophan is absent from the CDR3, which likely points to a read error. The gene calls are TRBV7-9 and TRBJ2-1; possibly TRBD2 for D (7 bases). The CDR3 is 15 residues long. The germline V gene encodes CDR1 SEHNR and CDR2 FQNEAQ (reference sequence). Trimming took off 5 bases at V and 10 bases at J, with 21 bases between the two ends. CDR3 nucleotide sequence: TGTGCCAGCAGCAACGGAGGGGGGGGAATAGGGGAGCAGTTCTCC. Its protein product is CASSNGGGGIGEQFS.

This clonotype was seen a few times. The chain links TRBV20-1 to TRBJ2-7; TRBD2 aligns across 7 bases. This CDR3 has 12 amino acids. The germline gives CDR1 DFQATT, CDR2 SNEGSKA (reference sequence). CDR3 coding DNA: TGCAGCGTGGGGGGGAGCTCCTACGAGCAGTACTTC. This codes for CSVGGSSYEQYF.

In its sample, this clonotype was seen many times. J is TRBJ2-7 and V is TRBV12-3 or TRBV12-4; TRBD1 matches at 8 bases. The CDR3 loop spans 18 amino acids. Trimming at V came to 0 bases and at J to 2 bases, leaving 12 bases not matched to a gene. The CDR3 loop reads CASSLATQGGQVPYEQYF. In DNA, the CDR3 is TGTGCCAGCAGTTTAGCGACTCAGGGGGGACAGGTCCCCTACGAGCAGTACTTC.